Following are 27 T cell receptor beta chains from one sample sequenced in a study of shared clonotypes between healthy human individuals. The assay was immunoSEQ multiplex PCR, and TCRdb's table has in-frame clones only and misses some. The sample includes over a million clones, approximately 98% of them seen just once. Sequencing was done on a sample of naive CD4+ T cells sorted from blood. Specified subset: CD45RA+ positively selected. The receptors were sampled from a man aged 30-40 years in good health.

With regard to this clone: Within the sample, other DNA sequences also encode this same CDR3. The chain has TRBV18 and TRBJ1-5, with 9 bases identical to TRBD1. The CDR3 is 14 amino acids. V gave up 3 bases and J gave up 6 bases; unmatched junction bases: 3. Germline CDR1 is KGHSH and CDR2 is LQKENI. This CDR3 reads CASSPGQGGQPQHF. CDR3 coding DNA: TGTGCCAGCTCACCGGGACAGGGAGGTCAGCCCCAGCATTTT. Full variable domain (rest looked up from reference TRBV18 and TRBJ1-5): NAGVMQNPRHLVRRRGQEARLRCSPMKGHSHVYWYRQLPEEGLKFMVYLQKENIIDESGMPKERFSAEFPKEGPSILRIQQVVRGDSAAYFCASSPGQGGQPQHFGDGTRLSIL.

Notes on this clone: Other DNA sequences in the same sample also yield this CDR3. The chain carries TRBV9 and TRBJ2-2; D is ambiguous. The CDR3 totals 11 residues. Trimming shortened V by 0 bases and J by 8 bases, and 2 bases separated the two germline ends. Germline V CDR1 and CDR2: SGDLS, YYNGEE. The CDR3 protein is CASSVGGELFF. The CDR3 bases are TGTGCCAGCAGCGTAGGTGGGGAGCTGTTTTTT.

The V call is TRBV28, the J call TRBJ2-7; TRBD2 is a possible D gene (5 bases). The CDR3 is 16 amino acids. Between the trimmed V and J ends, which lost 4 bases and 8 bases, there was a span of 24 bases. Germline CDR1 reads MDHEN; CDR2 reads SYDVKM. In nucleotides, the CDR3 is TGTGCCAGCAGTTACCAGGAAGGTCCGGGGATGTTGCAGCAGTACTTC. As protein: CASSYQEGPGMLQQYF. Supplemented by reference TRBV28 and TRBJ2-7, the full variable domain reads DVKVTQSSRYLVKRTGEKVFLECVQDMDHENMFWYRQDPGLGLRLIYFSYDVKMKEKGDIPEGYSVSREKKERFSLILESASTNQTSMYLCASSYQEGPGMLQQYFGPGTRLTVT.

The chain is built from TRBV18 and TRBJ2-2; 8 nucleotides match TRBD2. V shed 5 bases, J shed 4 bases, and the junction held 9 bases outside the gene matches. The CDR3 length is 16 residues. Per germline, CDR1 KGHSH and CDR2 LQKENI. In DNA, the CDR3 is TGTGCCAGCTCATTACCAAGCGGGAGAGCCACCGGGGAGCTGTTTTTT. Protein sequence: CASSLPSGRATGELFF.

CDR3 protein: CASSPTSRLADQETQYF. The CDR3 nucleotides read TGTGCCAGCTCACCAACGTCGCGACTAGCGGATCAAGAGACCCAGTACTTC. The V call is TRBV18, the J call TRBJ2-5; 9 bases map to TRBD2. Losses at the gene ends were 2 bases for V and 2 bases for J; bases not matched to a gene: 9. Germline loops: CDR1 KGHSH, CDR2 LQKENI. The CDR3 sequence is 17 residues long.

The chain links TRBV4-1 to TRBJ2-3; 10 bases line up with TRBD2. J was trimmed by 0 bases and V by 0 bases; bases with no gene match: 9. The CDR3 length is 19 residues. Per germline, CDR1 MGHRA and CDR2 YSYEKL. This CDR3 reads CASSQDWASGSSSTDTQYF. In nucleotides, the CDR3 is TGCGCCAGCAGCCAAGATTGGGCTAGCGGGAGCTCTAGCACAGATACGCAGTATTTT.

The chain links TRBV19 to TRBJ1-4, with 8 positions matching TRBD1. The CDR3 totals 15 residues. Germline V gene lookup returns CDR1 LNHDA and CDR2 SQIVND (reference sequence). V was clipped by 3 bases and J by 10 bases; unmatched bases: 10. DNA for the CDR3: TGTGCCAGTAGTATGACAGGGGCGCCGGTCGGAAAACTGTTTTTT. It yields the protein CASSMTGAPVGKLFF.

The chain uses TRBV28 and TRBJ1-5; 9 positions match TRBD1. The V segment lost 7 bases and the J segment 1 base; nucleotides outside the gene matches: 5. Germline values: CDR1 MDHEN, CDR2 SYDVKM. This CDR3 comprises 15 residues. The CDR3 sequence is CASIPQGASNQPQHF. CDR3 nucleotides: TGTGCCAGCATACCACAGGGGGCAAGCAATCAGCCCCAGCATTTT.

The genes are TRBV6-1 and TRBJ1-5; 9 nucleotides match TRBD1. After removal of 6 bases from V and 5 bases from J, the junction contained 5 bases not matched to a gene. This CDR3 has 14 residues. CDR1 MNHNS and CDR2 SASEGT come from the germline V gene. CDR3 coding DNA: TGTGCCAGCAGCTCCCGGGACAGGGATCAGCCCCAGCATTTT. The encoded protein is CASSSRDRDQPQHF.

The chain carries TRBV29-1 and TRBJ2-3, with 10 nucleotides matching TRBD2. The trim removed 4 bases at V and 5 bases at J, leaving 3 bases unmatched. Germline V gives CDR1 SQVTM, CDR2 ANQGSEA. The CDR3 extends over 13 amino acids. The CDR3 loop reads CSVVLAGLDTQYF. CDR3 bases: TGCAGCGTTGTACTAGCGGGATTAGATACGCAGTATTTT.

V gene TRBV29-1 combines with J gene TRBJ2-3; 9 bases agree with TRBD1. Losses at the gene ends were 7 bases for V and 1 base for J; bases not matched to a gene: 3. Germline values: CDR1 SQVTM, CDR2 ANQGSEA. The length of the CDR3 is 13 residues. The CDR3 coding sequence is TGCAGCGACCGGACAGGGGGCACAGATACGCAGTATTTT. It is translated as CSDRTGGTDTQYF.

The V call is TRBV10-1, the J call TRBJ2-7; TRBD2 agrees at 13 bases. Trimming cost V 5 bases and J 6 bases; bases outside gene matches: 4. Germline CDR1 and CDR2: WNHNN and SYGVQD (reference sequence). This CDR3 contains 14 residues. In DNA form, the CDR3 reads TGCGCCAGCAGTACGACTAGCGGGAGGATCGAGCAGTACTTC. Amino acid sequence: CASSTTSGRIEQYF.

The V gene is TRBV23-1, the J gene TRBJ2-5; D might be TRBD2 (5 bases). TRBV23-1 carries the ORF label, with uncertain function. Between the trimmed V and J ends, which lost 2 bases and 5 bases, there was a span of 21 bases. This CDR3 has 17 residues. The CDR3, as DNA: TGCGCCAGCAGTCAAACCGGACTGCGGTATGTGGTGGAGACCCAGTACTTC. Translation gives CASSQTGLRYVVETQYF.

The CDR3, as DNA: TGTGCCAGTAGTATGCTCGGCGGGCGGGTCGATGAGCAGTTCTTC. It translates to CASSMLGGRVDEQFF. The chain combines TRBV19 with TRBJ2-1; perhaps TRBD2 as D (5 bases). The CDR3 extends over 15 amino acids. Germline CDR1 LNHDA, CDR2 SQIVND (reference sequence). V was cut by 3 bases and J by 8 bases, with 17 bases left in between.

The table lists this clone with a count of one. The chain is built from TRBV28 and TRBJ1-3; no reliable D call. The CDR3 is made up of 15 amino acids. V lost 1 base to trimming and J lost 0 bases, with 7 bases between them. Germline-derived CDR1 and CDR2 are MDHEN and SYDVKM. The CDR3 loop is CASSLLVGSGNTIYF. Here the CDR3 DNA reads TGTGCCAGCAGTTTATTAGTTGGCTCTGGAAACACCATATATTTT. Looking up the rest from reference TRBV28 and TRBJ1-3 gives the full variable domain: DVKVTQSSRYLVKRTGEKVFLECVQDMDHENMFWYRQDPGLGLRLIYFSYDVKMKEKGDIPEGYSVSREKKERFSLILESASTNQTSMYLCASSLLVGSGNTIYFGEGSWLTVV.

J is TRBJ2-7 and V is TRBV27; TRBD2 might be the D (6 bases). CDR3 size: 14 residues. Germline CDR1 reads MNHEY; CDR2 reads SMNVEV (reference sequence). V gave up 5 bases and J gave up 3 bases, with 14 bases separating them. The CDR3 DNA follows: TGTGCCAGCAGTCCCCGGGACTTCAACTACGAGCAGTACTTC. It codes for CASSPRDFNYEQYF.

For this clone: The sample holds other DNA sequences that translate to the same CDR3. V gene TRBV18 combines with J gene TRBJ2-7; D gene uncertain. Between the trimmed V and J ends, which lost 3 bases and 3 bases, there was a span of 12 bases. Germline assignment: CDR1 KGHSH and CDR2 LQKENI. The CDR3 extends over 14 amino acids. CDR3 nucleotide sequence: TGTGCCAGCTCACCTGCCGCCAGTAGCTACGAGCAGTACTTC. It is translated as CASSPAASSYEQYF.

The chain joins TRBV7-9 to TRBJ1-5, with D uncertain. CDR3 length: 16 residues. V was cut by 2 bases and J by 2 bases, with 13 bases left in between. Germline-derived CDR1 and CDR2 are SEHNR and FQNEAQ (reference sequence). In nucleotides, the CDR3 is TGTGCCAGCAGCTTAAGAGCGGGATTTGGCAATCAGCCCCAGCATTTT. Translated: CASSLRAGFGNQPQHF.

V and J are TRBV10-2 and TRBJ2-7, with TRBD2 matching 8 bases. J lost 5 bases, V lost 6 bases, and 12 bases had no gene match. In germline, CDR1 is WSHSY, CDR2 SAAADI. The CDR3 covers 15 residues. The CDR3 reads CASRRTAGDLHEQYF. The CDR3 nucleotides read TGCGCCAGCAGAAGGACAGCGGGAGATCTCCACGAGCAGTACTTC.

The chain carries TRBV15 and TRBJ2-7; the D gene is possibly TRBD1 (6 bases). Germline loops: CDR1 LNHNV, CDR2 YYDKDF (reference sequence). The CDR3 has 13 residues. V lost 1 base to trimming and J lost 9 bases, with 13 bases between them. The CDR3 sequence: CATSRVGGDWQYF. The DNA of the CDR3 is TGTGCCACCAGCAGAGTTGGGGGCGATTGGCAGTACTTC.

The chain joins TRBV2 to TRBJ2-7; TRBD1 or TRBD2 may be the D gene (5 bases each). The V end was cut by 3 bases, the J end by 1 base, with 10 bases between. The CDR3 spans 14 residues. Germline loops: CDR1 SNHLY, CDR2 FYNNEI. The CDR3 is CASSEGVGSYEQYF. The DNA for the CDR3 is TGTGCCAGCAGTGAGGGGGTAGGGTCCTACGAGCAGTACTTC.

The chain couples TRBV28 to TRBJ1-5; no reliable D call. Germline V gene data show CDR1 as MDHEN and CDR2 as SYDVKM. The CDR3 is 11 residues long. Trimming removed 8 bases at V and 2 bases at J, with 4 bases between. The DNA of the CDR3 is TGTGCCAGCGGGGGCAATCAGCCCCAGCATTTT. The encoded protein is CASGGNQPQHF.

Regarding this clone: Other DNA sequences in this sample translate to the same CDR3. CDR3 sequence (DNA): TGCGCCAGCAGCAGACAGGGGCCTAGCACAGATACGCAGTATTTT. Translating it yields CASSRQGPSTDTQYF. V is TRBV5-1 and J is TRBJ2-3, with 8 positions matching TRBD1. The germline gives CDR1 SGHRS, CDR2 YFSETQ. V dropped 4 bases and J dropped 0; count of bases not matched to a gene: 4. The CDR3 is 15 amino acids.

Worth noting for this clone: Other DNA sequences in this sample translate to the same CDR3. J is TRBJ2-3 and V is TRBV7-6, with a tentative D call TRBD1 (6 bases). The V gene's germline CDR1 is SGHVS and CDR2 FNYEAQ. This CDR3 region has 13 residues. Between the trimmed V and J ends, which lost 3 bases and 6 bases, there was a span of 10 bases. CDR3 sequence: CASSFGTTDTQYF. CDR3 coding DNA: TGTGCCAGCAGCTTTGGGACAACTGATACGCAGTATTTT. Complete variable domain (other parts from reference TRBV7-6 and TRBJ2-3): GAGVSQSPRYKVTKRGQDVALRCDPISGHVSLYWYRQALGQGPEFLTYFNYEAQQDKSGLPNDRFSAERPEGSISTLTIQRTEQRDSAMYRCASSFGTTDTQYFGPGTRLTVL.

V is TRBV29-1 and J is TRBJ2-1; 11 nucleotides agree with TRBD2. There are 20 residues in the CDR3. The trim removed 4 bases at V and 0 bases at J, leaving 17 bases unmatched. Germline-derived CDR1 and CDR2 are SQVTM and ANQGSEA. The CDR3 region has the DNA TGCAGCGTTGGGTCCCTAGCGGGAGGCTCCCACGGAAACTCCTACAATGAGCAGTTCTTC. Translating it yields CSVGSLAGGSHGNSYNEQFF.

The chain joins TRBV5-4 to TRBJ2-3; 7 positions match TRBD2. The germline CDR1 and CDR2 sequences are SGHNT and YYREEE (reference sequence). V lost 7 bases, J lost 2 bases, and 13 bases stayed unmatched. The CDR3 is made up of 16 amino acids. In DNA, the CDR3 is TGTGCCAGCCACTCTTTCAGCGGGACTGCCACAGATACGCAGTATTTT. It translates to CASHSFSGTATDTQYF.

The rearrangement links TRBV19 to TRBJ2-7, with 8 bases matching TRBD1. Trimming cost V 6 bases and J 1 base; bases outside gene matches: 8. This CDR3 has 15 amino acids. In germline, CDR1 is LNHDA, CDR2 SQIVND (reference sequence). The CDR3 DNA reads as TGTGCCAGTAGGAGGACAGGGTTGACGTCCTACGAGCAGTACTTC. As protein: CASRRTGLTSYEQYF.